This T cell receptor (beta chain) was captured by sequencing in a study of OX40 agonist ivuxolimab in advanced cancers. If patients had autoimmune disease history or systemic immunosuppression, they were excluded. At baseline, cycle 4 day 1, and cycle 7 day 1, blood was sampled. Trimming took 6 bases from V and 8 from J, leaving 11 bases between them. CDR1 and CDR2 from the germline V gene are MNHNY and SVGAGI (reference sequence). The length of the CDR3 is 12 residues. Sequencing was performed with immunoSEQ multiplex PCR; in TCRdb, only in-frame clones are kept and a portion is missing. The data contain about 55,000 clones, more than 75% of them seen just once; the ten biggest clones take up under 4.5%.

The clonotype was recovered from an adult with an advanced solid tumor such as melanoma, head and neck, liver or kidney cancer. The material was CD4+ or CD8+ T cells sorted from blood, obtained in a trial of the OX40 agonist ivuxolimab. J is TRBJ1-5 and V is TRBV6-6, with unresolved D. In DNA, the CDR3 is TGTGCCAGCAGCCGCGGCTTAGAGCCCCAGCATTTT. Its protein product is CASSRGLEPQHF.